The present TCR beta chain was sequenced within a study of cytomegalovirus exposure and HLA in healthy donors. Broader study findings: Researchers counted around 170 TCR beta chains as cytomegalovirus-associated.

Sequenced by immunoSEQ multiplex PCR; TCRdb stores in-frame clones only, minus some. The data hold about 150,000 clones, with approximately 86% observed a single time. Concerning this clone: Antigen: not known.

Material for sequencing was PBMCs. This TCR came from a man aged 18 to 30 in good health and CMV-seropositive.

CDR3 amino acids: CASSEQNYGYTF. In DNA form, the CDR3 reads TGTGCCAGCAGTGAACAGAACTATGGCTACACCTTC. V usage is TRBV2 and J usage is TRBJ1-2; D not certain. The V end lost 2 bases, the J end lost 2 bases, and 3 bases lay between the germline ends. The CDR3 has 12 residues. The germline V gene encodes CDR1 SNHLY and CDR2 FYNNEI. Full variable domain (missing parts from reference TRBV2 and TRBJ1-2): EPEVTQTPSHQVTQMGQEVILRCVPISNHLYFYWYRQILGQKVEFLVSFYNNEISEKSEIFDDQFSVERPDGSNFTLKIRSTKLEDSAMYFCASSEQNYGYTFGSGTRLTVV.